Shown below are 4 T cell receptor beta chains from a single sample sequenced in a study of early T cells in non-severe SARS-CoV-2 infection. One entry per CDR3 protein, called by TCRdb with MiXCR from the 5' RACE reads. The profile shows roughly 60,000 distinct CDR3 sequences, around 12% of them singletons. Input material: whole blood. These receptors were obtained from an adult who was a healthcare worker with PCR-confirmed SARS-CoV-2 infection or an uninfected control (not recorded which).

Note on this clonotype: Given a much more abundant clone one base away, this may be a read error. V usage is TRBV3-1 and J usage is TRBJ1-3, with D uncertain. Trimming left V 1 base short and J 2 bases short, with 12 bases between. CDR3 length: 16 residues. Germline CDR1 LGHDT, CDR2 YNNKEL (reference sequence). CDR3 in amino acids: CASSQVASLTGNTIYF. CDR3 sequence (DNA): TGTGCCAGCAGCCAAGTGGCTAGTTTGACTGGAAACACCATATATTTT.

The chain couples TRBV6-2 or TRBV6-3 to TRBJ2-6, with D unresolved. V was cut by 5 bases and J by 0 bases, with 11 bases left in between. This CDR3 region has 16 residues. The germline gives CDR1 MNHEY, CDR2 SVGEGT. The CDR3 protein is CASSLYVDSGANVLTF. The DNA of the CDR3 is TGTGCCAGCAGTCTTTACGTAGACTCTGGGGCCAACGTCCTGACTTTC.

This clonotype was observed a few times. The chain links TRBV3-1 to TRBJ1-1, with D perhaps matching TRBD1 (6 bases). Germline CDR1 is LGHDT and CDR2 is YNNKEL (reference sequence). V was pared by 4 bases and J by 3 bases, with 12 bases between. The CDR3 has 14 residues. In DNA form, the CDR3 reads TGTGCCAGCAGCCCCTTTGCAGGGGACACTGAAGCTTTCTTT. Amino acids: CASSPFAGDTEAFF.

This clonotype was observed at least ten times. The chain recombines TRBV7-2 with TRBJ1-1; D might be TRBD1 (5 bases). Trimming stripped 0 bases from V and 0 bases from J, with 8 bases between. There are 15 residues in the CDR3. The germline CDR1 and CDR2 sequences are SGHTA and FQGNSA. The CDR3 protein is CASSLAAGLNTEAFF. CDR3 DNA: TGTGCCAGCAGCTTAGCAGCAGGGTTGAACACTGAAGCTTTCTTT.